The 17 T cell receptor beta chains reported below all come from one sample, sequenced in a study of blood T cell repertoires in COVID-19. Libraries were prepared by immunoSEQ multiplex PCR; TCRdb keeps only in-frame clonotypes and omits some of them. Of approximately 260,000 clones listed, roughly 87% were seen once; the top ten hold approximately 7.5%. Sample: peripheral blood. All receptors come from a man between 60 and 75 years old who had recovered from COVID-19.

The chain recombines TRBV12-5 with TRBJ2-1, with 8 bases matching TRBD2. This CDR3 region has 13 residues. Germline loops: CDR1 LGHNT, CDR2 FRNRAP. The junction had 3 bases not matched to a gene; V was cut back by 6 bases and J by 5 bases. The DNA of the CDR3 is TGTGCTAGTGGGACTAGCGAAAACAATGAGCAGTTCTTC. This encodes CASGTSENNEQFF.

The chain uses TRBV3-1 (or the pseudogene TRBV3-2) and TRBJ2-3; a possible D gene is TRBD2 (5 bases). The CDR3 covers 17 residues. Germline CDR1 is LGHDT and CDR2 is YNNKEL (reference sequence). Trimming pared 4 bases from V and 7 bases from J, leaving 24 bases between. The CDR3 loop reads CASSPKSPYISGHTQYF. The CDR3 nucleotides read TGTGCCAGCAGCCCAAAGTCCCCCTATATAAGCGGTCATACGCAGTATTTT.

V gene TRBV12-3 or TRBV12-4 combines with J gene TRBJ2-7; tentative D call: TRBD1 (5 bases). This CDR3 spans 12 amino acids. V was trimmed by 8 bases and J by 4 bases, leaving 12 bases between them. The chain's CDR3 is CASGHRIYEQYF. The CDR3 coding sequence is TGTGCCAGCGGCCACAGGATTTACGAGCAGTACTTC.

The genes are TRBV6-6 and TRBJ2-2, with a possible D match to TRBD2 (6 bases). The CDR3 contains 15 residues. Germline assignment: CDR1 MNHNY and CDR2 SVGAGI (reference sequence). Trimming pared 4 bases from V and 5 bases from J, leaving 14 bases between. CDR3 DNA sequence: TGTGCCAGCAGTTCATTGGGCGGGGCGACCGGGGAGCTGTTTTTT. Protein: CASSSLGGATGELFF.

The chain combines TRBV19 with TRBJ2-7; 9 bases map to TRBD2. The CDR3 extends over 16 amino acids. Looked up from germline, CDR1 is LNHDA and CDR2 is SQIVND (reference sequence). The junction had 11 bases not matched to a gene; V was cut back by 3 bases and J by 5 bases. CDR3 nucleotides: TGTGCCAGTAGTATTATAGCGGGGGCCTCCCGGGACGAGCAGTACTTC. It translates to CASSIIAGASRDEQYF.

The CDR3 here is CASSMETGISGANVLTF. The DNA for the CDR3 is TGTGCCAGCAGCATGGAGACAGGGATCTCTGGGGCCAACGTCCTGACTTTC. The chain joins TRBV21-1 to TRBJ2-6; the table gives TRBD1 as D, unverified against the DNA. TRBV21-1 is a pseudogene segment. The CDR3 is 17 residues long.

CDR3 bases: TGTGCCAGCAGTTGGCAGGGAAGCACAGATACGCAGTATTTT. Protein: CASSWQGSTDTQYF. The chain employs TRBV2 and TRBJ2-3; tentatively, D is TRBD1 (5 bases). V was clipped by 5 bases and J by 0 bases, with 9 bases between them. Germline V gene lookup returns CDR1 SNHLY and CDR2 FYNNEI. The CDR3 length is 14 residues.

The chain joins TRBV6-5 to TRBJ2-1, with 8 bases fitting TRBD2. V lost 0 bases to trimming and J lost 2 bases; unmatched junction nucleotides: 3. The CDR3 covers 16 residues. CDR1 is MNHEY and CDR2 is SVGAGI in the germline V gene. CDR3 residues: CASSYSARGAYNEQFF. Written as DNA, the CDR3 is TGTGCCAGCAGTTACTCGGCGCGGGGGGCCTACAATGAGCAGTTCTTC.

The J gene is TRBJ1-1, the V gene TRBV19; possibly TRBD1 for D (5 bases). Germline lookup yields CDR1 LNHDA and CDR2 SQIVND (reference sequence). Deletions cut 5 bases from V and 4 bases from J, with 14 bases between. The CDR3 runs to 14 residues. As DNA, the CDR3 is TGTGCCAGTAGTCCGGGGGGTGGGCCCACTGAAGCTTTCTTT. This encodes CASSPGGGPTEAFF. The full variable domain, completed using reference TRBV19 and TRBJ1-1, is DGGITQSPKYLFRKEGQNVTLSCEQNLNHDAMYWYRQDPGQGLRLIYYSQIVNDFQKGDIAEGYSVSREKKESFPLTVTSAQKNPTAFYLCASSPGGGPTEAFFGQGTRLTVV.

The chain carries TRBV4-2 and TRBJ1-5; D remains ambiguous. The V gene lost 2 bases and the J gene lost 7 bases, with 6 bases spanning the gap. CDR3 length: 12 residues. CDR1 LGHNA and CDR2 YNFKEQ come from the germline V gene. CDR3 region: CASSQLGQPQHF. CDR3 sequence (DNA): TGTGCCAGCAGCCAATTGGGCCAGCCCCAGCATTTT.

This sequence joins TRBV9 and TRBJ2-5; TRBD1 agrees at 9 bases. The V segment lost 4 bases and the J segment 4 bases; nucleotides outside the gene matches: 5. Looked up from germline, CDR1 is SGDLS and CDR2 is YYNGEE. CDR3 length equals 14 residues. Here the CDR3 DNA reads TGTGCCAGCAGCACCTTACAGGGGGCAGAGACCCAGTACTTC. Translated: CASSTLQGAETQYF.

The genes are TRBV18 and TRBJ2-5; D ambiguous. The CDR3 is 13 residues long. Germline V gene sequence: CDR1 KGHSH, CDR2 LQKENI. V gave up 6 bases and J gave up 4 bases, with 12 bases separating them. The CDR3 loop is CASSPRRGETQYF. In DNA form, the CDR3 reads TGTGCCAGCTCCCCGAGGAGAGGAGAGACCCAGTACTTC.

The chain has TRBV5-1 and TRBJ2-1; D gene uncertain. The CDR3 runs 13 residues. Between the trimmed V and J ends, which lost 0 bases and 7 bases, there was a span of 8 bases. Germline-derived CDR1 and CDR2 are SGHRS and YFSETQ. CDR3 coding DNA: TGCGCCAGCAGCTTGGGTGCCCAGAATGAGCAGTTCTTC. Protein: CASSLGAQNEQFF. The entire variable domain, with the rest obtained from reference TRBV5-1 and TRBJ2-1, is as follows: KAGVTQTPRYLIKTRGQQVTLSCSPISGHRSVSWYQQTPGQGLQFLFEYFSETQRNKGNFPGRFSGRQFSNSRSEMNVSTLELGDSALYLCASSLGAQNEQFFGPGTRLTVL.

The J gene is TRBJ1-4, the V gene TRBV7-9; perhaps TRBD1 as D (5 bases). The V gene lost 5 bases and the J gene lost 8 bases, with 18 bases spanning the gap. Germline V gene lookup returns CDR1 SEHNR and CDR2 FQNEAQ (reference sequence). CDR3 length: 15 residues. CDR3 in DNA: TGTGCCAGCAGCCGAACCGGGGGTAGCGGCGAAAAACTGTTTTTT. It codes for CASSRTGGSGEKLFF.

The rearrangement joins TRBV6-2 or TRBV6-3 to TRBJ1-2; TRBD1 matches at 7 bases. There are 14 residues in the CDR3. Trimming at V came to 6 bases and at J to 6 bases, leaving 10 bases not matched to a gene. Germline loops: CDR1 MNHEY, CDR2 SVGEGT. As DNA, the CDR3 is TGTGCCAGCAGCCGTCAGAGGACAGGAGATGGCTACACCTTC. Its translation is CASSRQRTGDGYTF.

The V gene is TRBV6-5, the J gene TRBJ1-2; 8 nucleotides line up with TRBD1. Germline loops: CDR1 MNHEY, CDR2 SVGAGI. The CDR3 extends over 14 amino acids. Trimming cost V 6 bases and J 4 bases; bases outside gene matches: 7. CDR3 nucleotides: TGTGCCAGCAGGGAGACAGGGGCGGGCTATGGCTACACCTTC. Amino acid sequence: CASRETGAGYGYTF.

The chain employs TRBV9 and TRBJ2-7; D not resolved. CDR1 SGDLS and CDR2 YYNGEE come from the germline V gene. V lost 2 bases to trimming and J lost 3 bases, with 15 bases between them. CDR3 length: 15 amino acids. DNA of the CDR3: TGTGCCAGCAGCGTTTATCCCACAGCCCACTACGAGCAGTACTTC. Amino acid sequence: CASSVYPTAHYEQYF. Full variable domain (remainder filled in from reference TRBV9 and TRBJ2-7): DSGVTQTPKHLITATGQRVTLRCSPRSGDLSVYWYQQSLDQGLQFLIQYYNGEERAKGNILERFSAQQFPDLHSELNLSSLELGDSALYFCASSVYPTAHYEQYFGPGTRLTVT.